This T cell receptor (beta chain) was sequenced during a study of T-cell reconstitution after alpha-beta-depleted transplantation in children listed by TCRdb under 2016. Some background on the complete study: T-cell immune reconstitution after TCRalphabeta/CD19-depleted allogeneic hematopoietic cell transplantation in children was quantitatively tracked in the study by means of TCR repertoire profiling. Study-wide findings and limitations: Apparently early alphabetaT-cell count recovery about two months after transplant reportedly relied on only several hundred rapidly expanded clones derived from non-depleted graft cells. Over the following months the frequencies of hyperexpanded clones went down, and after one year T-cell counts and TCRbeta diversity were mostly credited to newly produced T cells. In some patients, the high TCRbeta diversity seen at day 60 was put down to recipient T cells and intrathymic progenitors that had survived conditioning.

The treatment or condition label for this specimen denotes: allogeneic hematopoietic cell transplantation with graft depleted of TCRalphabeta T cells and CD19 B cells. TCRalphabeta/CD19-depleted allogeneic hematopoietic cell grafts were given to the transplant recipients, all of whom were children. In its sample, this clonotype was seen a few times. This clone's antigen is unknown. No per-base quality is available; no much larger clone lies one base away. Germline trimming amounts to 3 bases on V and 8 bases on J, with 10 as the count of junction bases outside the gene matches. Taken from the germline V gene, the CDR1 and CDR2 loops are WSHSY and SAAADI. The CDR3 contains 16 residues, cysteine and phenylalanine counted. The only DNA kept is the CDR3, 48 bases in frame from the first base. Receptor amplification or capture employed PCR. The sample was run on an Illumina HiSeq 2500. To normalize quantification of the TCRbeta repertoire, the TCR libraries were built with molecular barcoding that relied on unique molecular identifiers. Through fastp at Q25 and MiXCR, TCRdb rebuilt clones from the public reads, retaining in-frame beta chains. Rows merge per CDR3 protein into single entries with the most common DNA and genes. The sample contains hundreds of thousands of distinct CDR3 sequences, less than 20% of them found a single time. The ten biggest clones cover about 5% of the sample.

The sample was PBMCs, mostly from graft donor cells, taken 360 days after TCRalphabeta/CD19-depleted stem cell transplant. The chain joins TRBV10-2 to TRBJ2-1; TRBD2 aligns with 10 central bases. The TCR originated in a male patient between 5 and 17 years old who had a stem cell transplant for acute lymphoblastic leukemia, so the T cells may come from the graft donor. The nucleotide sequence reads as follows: TGCGCCAGCAGTGACCCGGCTAGCGGGAGAGGGGATGAGCAGTTCTTC. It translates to CASSDPASGRGDEQFF.